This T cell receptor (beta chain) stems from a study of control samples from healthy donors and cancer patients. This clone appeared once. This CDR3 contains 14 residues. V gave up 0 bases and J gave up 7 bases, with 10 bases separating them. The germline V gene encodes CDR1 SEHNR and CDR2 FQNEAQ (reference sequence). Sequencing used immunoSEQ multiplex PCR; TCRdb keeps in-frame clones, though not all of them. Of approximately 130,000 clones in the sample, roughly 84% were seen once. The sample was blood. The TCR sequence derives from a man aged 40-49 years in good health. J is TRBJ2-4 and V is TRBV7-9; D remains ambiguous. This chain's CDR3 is CASSLAAGKNIQYF. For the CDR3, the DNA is TGTGCCAGCAGCTTAGCGGCAGGAAAGAACATTCAGTACTTC.